A single sample gave rise to the 20 T cell receptor beta chains below, sequenced in a study of blood T cell repertoires in COVID-19. Method: immunoSEQ multiplex PCR; TCRdb's copy keeps in-frame clones and lacks some. The data show tens of thousands of clones, 84% seen once. Sequencing input: peripheral blood. All receptors come from a man between 65 and 85 years old with acute or convalescent COVID-19.

This rearrangement joins TRBV6-5 to TRBJ1-6; D might be TRBD1 (5 bases). The ends were cut back, 7 bases at V and 10 bases at J, with 17 bases in the middle. Germline loops: CDR1 MNHEY, CDR2 SVGAGI. This CDR3 region has 14 residues. CDR3 sequence (DNA): TGTGCCAGCACTCGCGGCAGGGTCGGGTCACCCCTCCACTTT. Translated: CASTRGRVGSPLHF.

This clone was counted a few times. DNA for the CDR3: TGCGCCAGCAGCCTGTCAGGGAAGGATCAGCCCCAGCATTTT. It encodes CASSLSGKDQPQHF. This chain connects TRBV4-3 to TRBJ1-5; D is possibly TRBD1 (5 bases). Germline CDR1 LGHNA, CDR2 YSLEER. V gave up 4 bases and J gave up 5 bases, with 12 bases separating them. The CDR3 totals 14 residues.

This chain links TRBV7-9 with TRBJ1-3, with D possibly TRBD1 on 5 matching bases. Germline assignment: CDR1 SEHNR and CDR2 FQNEAQ (reference sequence). Deletions cut 5 bases from V and 4 bases from J, with 18 bases between. The CDR3 is made up of 16 amino acids. The CDR3, as DNA: TGTGCCAGCAGCAGCACTTTGGCAGGGCGCGGAAACACCATATATTTT. This translates into CASSSTLAGRGNTIYF.

The table lists this clone with a few counts. The V gene is TRBV4-1, the J gene TRBJ1-4; TRBD1 aligns across 7 bases. V was clipped by 2 bases and J by 3 bases; unmatched bases: 9. Germline CDR1 is MGHRA and CDR2 is YSYEKL. This CDR3 is built from 17 residues. The DNA for the CDR3 is TGCGCCAGCAGCCAACTAGTTTCCGGGACAGCTAATGAAAAACTGTTTTTT. The encoded protein is CASSQLVSGTANEKLFF.

Only one count was recorded for this clone. The genes are TRBV6-5 and TRBJ2-7; a weak D match, TRBD1 (5 bases). Germline V gives CDR1 MNHEY, CDR2 SVGAGI. V lost 6 bases and J 6 bases, leaving 18 bases between the germline ends. This CDR3 is built from 14 residues. The CDR3, as DNA: TGTGCCAGCAGACCCCAGGGCTCCCCCGTCGAGCAGTACTTC. Translation gives CASRPQGSPVEQYF.

The J gene is TRBJ1-5, the V gene TRBV19, with unresolved D. Germline V lookup: CDR1 LNHDA, CDR2 SQIVND (reference sequence). V lost 4 bases to trimming and J lost 9 bases, with 7 bases between them. The CDR3 runs 11 residues. CDR3 in amino acids: CASSTDSPQHF. The CDR3 nucleotides read TGTGCCAGTAGTACAGACTCGCCCCAGCATTTT.

The CDR3 region has the DNA TGTGCCAGCACCCCCGCACGGGGCTATGGCTACACCTTC. Amino acids: CASTPARGYGYTF. The chain has TRBV28 and TRBJ1-2; D remains unclear. Germline lookup yields CDR1 MDHEN and CDR2 SYDVKM. V lost 7 bases, J lost 4 bases, and 13 bases lay in between. This CDR3 contains 13 residues.

The chain uses TRBV7-2 and TRBJ2-1, with 7 bases aligning to TRBD2. Germline V gene sequence: CDR1 SGHTA, CDR2 FQGNSA. V lost 1 base and J lost 9; bases outside the gene matches: 9. The CDR3 is made up of 15 amino acids. The CDR3 region has the DNA TGTGCCAGCAGCTTAGTCTCTAGCGGCCACGGTGAGCAGTTCTTC. Translating gives CASSLVSSGHGEQFF.

This chain connects TRBV29-1 to TRBJ2-5, with D hard to call. The CDR3 covers 10 residues. Per the germline V gene, CDR1 is SQVTM and CDR2 is ANQGSEA. Trimming removed 5 bases at V and 5 bases at J, with 6 bases between. This chain's CDR3 is CSVREETQYF. As DNA, the CDR3 is TGCAGCGTTCGCGAGGAGACCCAGTACTTC.

J is TRBJ2-1 and V is TRBV7-6; 12 bases line up with TRBD2. V gave up 1 base and J gave up 7 bases; unmatched junction bases: 5. Per the germline V gene, CDR1 is SGHVS and CDR2 is FNYEAQ. The CDR3 runs to 16 residues. The CDR3 is CASSLGGLAGGNEQFF. The CDR3 DNA reads as TGTGCCAGCAGCTTAGGTGGGCTAGCGGGAGGGAATGAGCAGTTCTTC. Full variable domain (remainder filled in from reference TRBV7-6 and TRBJ2-1): GAGVSQSPRYKVTKRGQDVALRCDPISGHVSLYWYRQALGQGPEFLTYFNYEAQQDKSGLPNDRFSAERPEGSISTLTIQRTEQRDSAMYRCASSLGGLAGGNEQFFGPGTRLTVL.

The chain links TRBV28 to TRBJ1-2; D gene ambiguous. Per germline, CDR1 MDHEN and CDR2 SYDVKM. CDR3 length: 12 amino acids. Trimming left V 5 bases short and J 8 bases short, with 12 bases between. CDR3 protein: CASSTTTRGYTF. In nucleotides, the CDR3 is TGTGCCAGCAGTACCACTACTCGGGGCTACACCTTC.

The chain links TRBV5-4 to TRBJ2-2, with no clear D. The germline V gene has CDR1 SGHNT and CDR2 YYREEE (reference sequence). There are 15 residues in the CDR3. V shed 1 base and J shed 2 bases, with 9 bases lying between them. Here the CDR3 reads CASSLQVANTGELFF. The CDR3 coding sequence is TGTGCCAGCAGCTTGCAGGTGGCAAACACCGGGGAGCTGTTTTTT.

The chain links TRBV3-1 (or the pseudogene TRBV3-2) to TRBJ2-3; TRBD2 matches 12 bases. CDR3 length equals 14 residues. The germline V gene has CDR1 LGHDT and CDR2 YNNKEL (reference sequence). The junction had 2 bases not matched to a gene; V was cut back by 10 bases and J by 0 bases. The CDR3 protein is CATTSGRSTDTQYF. CDR3 nucleotide sequence: TGTGCCACCACTAGCGGGAGGAGCACAGATACGCAGTATTTT.

This rearrangement joins TRBV3-1 (or the pseudogene TRBV3-2) to TRBJ2-7, with 10 bases fitting TRBD2. The V segment lost 5 bases and the J segment 2 bases; nucleotides outside the gene matches: 3. From germline, CDR1 is LGHDT and CDR2 YNNKEL (reference sequence). The CDR3 has 14 amino acids. CDR3 loop: CASSRGLATYEQYF. CDR3 in DNA: TGTGCCAGCAGCAGGGGACTAGCGACCTACGAGCAGTACTTC.

The chain joins TRBV4-3 to TRBJ1-3, with no clear D. Germline CDR1 and CDR2: LGHNA and YSLEER. This CDR3 comprises 15 residues. V lost 0 bases and J lost 4, with 10 bases in between. For the CDR3, the DNA is TGCGCCAGCAGCCAAGAAGGTGGAGGCGGAAACACCATATATTTT. It yields the protein CASSQEGGGGNTIYF.

The gene calls are TRBV28 and TRBJ1-2, with D unclear. V gave up 8 bases and J gave up 6 bases, with 10 bases separating them. The CDR3 sequence is 11 residues long. Germline V gene sequence: CDR1 MDHEN, CDR2 SYDVKM. Written as DNA, the CDR3 is TGTGCCAGCGAATGGCAGAATGGCTACACCTTC. It codes for CASEWQNGYTF.

For this clone: The conserved closing phenylalanine or tryptophan is absent in this CDR3, likely reflecting a read error. The DNA is left out, because the CDR3 cannot be placed on it with certainty; the CDR3 is given as TCRdb lists it. CDR3 amino acids: CASSIDWGRLRTI. This rearrangement joins TRBV19 to TRBJ1-2; the table's D call of TRBD1 was not tested on the DNA. Germline CDR1 is LNHDA and CDR2 is SQIVND (reference sequence). Including both end residues, the CDR3 is 13 amino acids long.

The chain is built from TRBV7-3 and TRBJ2-3; tentative D call: TRBD2 (6 bases). The CDR3 is 14 amino acids. Trimming removed 4 bases at V and 0 bases at J, with 8 bases between. Germline CDR1 reads SGHTA; CDR2 reads FQGTGA. CDR3: CASSWDSSTDTQYF. The CDR3 DNA is TGTGCCAGCAGCTGGGACTCCAGCACAGATACGCAGTATTTT.

The gene calls are TRBV5-1 and TRBJ2-3; D ambiguous. Germline-derived CDR1 and CDR2 are SGHRS and YFSETQ. V lost 5 bases and J lost 1, with 11 bases in between. The CDR3 loop spans 14 amino acids. DNA of the CDR3: TGCGCCAGCAGTTACTCCCGAGGCACAGATACGCAGTATTTT. Its translation: CASSYSRGTDTQYF.

The chain couples TRBV5-4 to TRBJ1-6; D uncertain. CDR1 and CDR2 from the germline V gene are SGHNT and YYREEE (reference sequence). The V end was cut by 4 bases, the J end by 7 bases, with 15 bases between. This CDR3 comprises 15 residues. This CDR3 reads CASSPASRNNSPLHF. In nucleotides, the CDR3 is TGTGCCAGCAGCCCCGCGTCCAGGAACAATTCACCCCTCCACTTT. Based on the CDR3 plus reference TRBV5-4 and TRBJ1-6, the full variable domain is ETGVTQSPTHLIKTRGQQVTLRCSSQSGHNTVSWYQQALGQGPQFIFQYYREEENGRGNFPPRFSGLQFPNYSSELNVNALELDDSALYLCASSPASRNNSPLHFGNGTRLTVT.